These T cell receptor beta chains were read from a single sample in a study of shared clonotypes between healthy human individuals. TCRdb keeps only in-frame clones here, not all; method: immunoSEQ multiplex PCR. This sample has approximately 350,000 clones; about 74% occur once, and the top ten carry around 10%. The sequenced sample was memory CD4+ T cells sorted from blood. All receptors derive from a man younger than 45 in good health. Both conserved end residues are part of each CDR3. A D gene is named only where the DNA matches it firmly. Clone size is shown for a subset of rows, as once, few, many or a class of expanded clone.

many	NA	TRBV7-9	TRBJ1-4	TGTGCCAGCAGCTTACCCGGGTCCAATGAAAAACTGTTTTTT	CASSLPGSNEKLFF
NA	NA	TRBV18	TRBJ1-4	TGTGCCAGCTCACCAATACAAGGTACCAATGAAAAACTGTTTTTT	CASSPIQGTNEKLFF
few	NA	TRBV7-7	TRBJ2-5	TGTGCTAGCAGCTTAGCTAGACAAGAGACCCAGTACTTC	CASSLARQETQYF
few	TRBD2	TRBV9	TRBJ2-3	TGTGCCAGCAGCGCCCGCGGGAGTTTGGGCACAGATACGCAGTATTTT	CASSARGSLGTDTQYF
NA	NA	TRBV19	TRBJ2-1	TGTGCCAGTACCCTACAGGGTGAGCAGTTCTTC	CASTLQGEQFF
few	TRBD1	TRBV11-2	TRBJ2-4	TGTGCCAGCAGCCCGAGACAGGGTGGGGCCAAAAACATTCAGTACTTC	CASSPRQGGAKNIQYF
NA	NA	TRBV7-2	TRBJ1-5	TGTGCCAGCAGCCCTGGGGGCTGGCATCAGCCCCAGCATTTT	CASSPGGWHQPQHF
NA	NA	TRBV2	TRBJ1-3	TGTGCCAGCTTGGACGCGAGCTCTGGAAACACCATATATTTT	CASLDASSGNTIYF
few	TRBD2	TRBV19	TRBJ2-2	TGTGCCAGTAGTACTCTAGCGGGGACGAACACCGGGGAGCTGTTTTTT	CASSTLAGTNTGELFF
once	NA	TRBV7-8	TRBJ2-7	TGTGCCAGCAGCTTAAACAGGGACGGCGACGAGCAGTACTTC	CASSLNRDGDEQYF
NA	TRBD1	TRBV30	TRBJ1-2	TGTGCCTGGAGTCCCGACAGGGGGGAAGTTACGGGCTACACCTTC	CAWSPDRGEVTGYTF
NA	TRBD2	TRBV10-3	TRBJ2-3	TGTGCCATCAACCCTAGCGGGAGTCCAGATACGCAGTATTTT	CAINPSGSPDTQYF
few	TRBD2	TRBV28	TRBJ2-7	TGTGCCAGCAGTCCGTCCTCCGGGACTATCTCCTACGAGCAGTACTTC	CASSPSSGTISYEQYF
NA	TRBD1	TRBV10-1	TRBJ2-7	TGCGCCAACAGCTGCCGGGACAGGAAAGCCTACGAGCAGTACTTC	CANSCRDRKAYEQYF
NA	TRBD2	TRBV6-6	TRBJ2-7	TGTGCCAGCAGTTACTCGTCGGGAGGACTCTACGAGCAGTACTTC	CASSYSSGGLYEQYF
many	NA	TRBV7-7	TRBJ2-3	TGTGCTAGCAGCTTAGGCTTTCCGGGATCAAGCACAGATACGCAGTATTTT	CASSLGFPGSSTDTQYF
NA	TRBD2	TRBV6-5	TRBJ2-1	TGTGCCAGCAGTTACTCCACTAGCGGACTTTACAATGAGCAGTTCTTC	CASSYSTSGLYNEQFF
NA	TRBD1	TRBV6-6	TRBJ2-7	TGTGCCAGCAGTTACACAATGGACAGGGGGTACGAGCAGTACTTC	CASSYTMDRGYEQYF
NA	NA	TRBV25-1	TRBJ2-3	TGTGCCAGCAGCCCACCGGCAACCGGCACAGATACGCAGTATTTT	CASSPPATGTDTQYF
NA	TRBD1	TRBV27	TRBJ2-2	TGTGCCAGCACAAGCAGGGGGCGCCCCGGGGAGCTGTTTTTT	CASTSRGRPGELFF
NA	NA	TRBV7-6	TRBJ1-2	TGTGCCAGCAGCTTGGGGCCATTCGAGAACAACGGCTACACCTTC	CASSLGPFENNGYTF
few	NA	TRBV7-8	TRBJ2-6	TGTGCCAGCAGCTTGGGTCAGGGTGCTGGGGCCAACGTCCTGACTTTC	CASSLGQGAGANVLTF
NA	TRBD2	TRBV15	TRBJ2-5	TGTGCCACCAGCAGAGGCGTGGGAGGGAATCGGAGACAAGAGACCCAGTACTTC	CATSRGVGGNRRQETQYF
few	NA	TRBV2	TRBJ1-4	TGTGCCAGCAGTCCCGACAGGTCCGGCGAAAAACTGTTTTTT	CASSPDRSGEKLFF
once	TRBD1	TRBV29-1	TRBJ2-5	TGCAGCGCTCGACAGGGATTGTTAGAGACCCAGTACTTC	CSARQGLLETQYF
NA	NA	TRBV6-1	TRBJ1-6	TGTGCCAGCAGTGAATTCGAGACAGGATTAGATTCACCCCTCCACTTT	CASSEFETGLDSPLHF
once	TRBD2	TRBV4-1	TRBJ2-1	TGCGCCAGCAGCCAAGTCCTCAGCGGGATACGGCTACCATACAATGAGCAGTTCTTC	CASSQVLSGIRLPYNEQFF